This record concerns one T cell receptor (beta chain) sequence. As yet, its antigen is unknown. Profiled with immunoSEQ multiplex PCR; TCRdb holds only in-frame clones, not every one. The repertoire holds about 41,000 clones, with approximately 86% as singletons. This sample was included in a study of T cells in localized non-small cell lung cancer. Trimming removed 1 base from V and 3 bases from J, with 9 bases in between. There are 14 residues in the CDR3. Germline V lookup: CDR1 GTSNPN, CDR2 SVGIG (reference sequence). Study-wide points: Increased T cell density in blood showed an association with longer overall survival. Sequencing, confined to only one tumor region, leaves heterogeneity possible. A median around 55 of the top 100 tumor clones appeared in adjacent lung.

V gene TRBV30 combines with J gene TRBJ1-4; no reliable D call. The TCR was taken from a woman aged 18-55 years with stage III lung adenocarcinoma. The sample here was peripheral blood, taken before any cancer treatment. The chain's CDR3 is CAWSARLSNEKLFF. Here the CDR3 DNA reads TGTGCCTGGAGTGCCCGCCTGTCTAATGAAAAACTGTTTTTT.